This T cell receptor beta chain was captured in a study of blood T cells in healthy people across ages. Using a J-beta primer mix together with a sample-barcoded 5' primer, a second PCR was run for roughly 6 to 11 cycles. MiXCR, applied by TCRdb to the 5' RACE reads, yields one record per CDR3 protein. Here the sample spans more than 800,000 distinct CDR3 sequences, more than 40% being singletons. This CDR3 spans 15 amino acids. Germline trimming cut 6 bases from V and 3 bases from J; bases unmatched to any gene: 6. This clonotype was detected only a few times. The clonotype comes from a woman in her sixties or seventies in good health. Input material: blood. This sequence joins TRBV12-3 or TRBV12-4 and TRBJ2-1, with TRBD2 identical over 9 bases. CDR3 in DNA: TGTGCCAGCAGGATCTCGACTAGCGGCTACAATGAGCAGTTCTTC. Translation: CASRISTSGYNEQFF.